This T cell receptor beta chain is from a study of beta chain features in type 1 diabetes. In germline, CDR1 is SGHNT, CDR2 YENEEA. Between the trimmed V and J ends, which lost 4 bases and 4 bases, there was a span of 14 bases. This CDR3 is 14 amino acids long. Every bit of the isolated RNA underwent reverse transcription, so sequencing read expressed TCRB transcripts. Here immunoSEQ multiplex PCR was the method, and the copy in TCRdb shows in-frame clones only, minus some. The table shows some 160,000 clones, with over 7.5% occurring only once. This clone was counted only a few times. This receptor was obtained from a woman under 30 in good health. Source material: central memory CD4+ T cells from blood. This chain links TRBV11-3 with TRBJ2-7; a weak D match, TRBD2 (6 bases). The CDR3 sequence is CASSSSAGWYEQYF. The CDR3 DNA is TGTGCCAGCAGCTCATCGGCGGGGTGGTACGAGCAGTACTTC.